The next 10 T cell receptor beta chains were all read from a single sample in a study of T cells in Graves' hyperthyroidism and ophthalmopathy. RNA transcripts provided the source from which TCR beta CDR3 regions were amplified. With the HTBI primer set, the TCR CDR3 went through a first round of RT-PCR. MiXCR, run by TCRdb on the multiplex PCR reads, gives a single entry per CDR3 protein. The table lists about 410,000 distinct CDR3 sequences, 14% to 15% of them singletons. The sample taken for sequencing was blood. These receptors all stem from a man younger than 35 with Graves' ophthalmopathy.

This sequence joins TRBV7-6 and TRBJ1-2, with 7 nucleotides matching TRBD1. Trimming took 5 bases from V and 9 from J; bases not matched to a gene: 6. This CDR3 is 12 amino acids long. The germline CDR1 and CDR2 sequences are SGHVS and FNYEAQ. The CDR3 DNA reads TGTGCCAGCAGCAGCGACAGGGCTCGCTACACCTTC. This translates into CASSSDRARYTF. Using reference TRBV7-6 and TRBJ1-2 for the parts outside the CDR3, the full variable domain is GAGVSQSPRYKVTKRGQDVALRCDPISGHVSLYWYRQALGQGPEFLTYFNYEAQQDKSGLPNDRFSAERPEGSISTLTIQRTEQRDSAMYRCASSSDRARYTFGSGTRLTVV.

The table lists this clonotype with a few counts. The chain is built from TRBV18 and TRBJ2-1; TRBD1 matches 7 bases. The CDR3 loop spans 15 amino acids. The germline CDR1 and CDR2 sequences are KGHSH and LQKENI. The J segment lost 2 bases and the V segment lost 4 bases, leaving 5 bases of the junction unmatched. The CDR3 region is CASSLTGHTYNEQFF. The CDR3, as DNA: TGTGCCAGCTCACTGACAGGGCATACCTACAATGAGCAGTTCTTC.

The chain carries TRBV7-9 and TRBJ2-1; the match to TRBD2 covers 10 bases. CDR3 length: 15 amino acids. Trimming at V came to 5 bases and at J to 3 bases, leaving 4 bases not matched to a gene. CDR1 is SEHNR and CDR2 is FQNEAQ in the germline V gene (reference sequence). In DNA form, the CDR3 reads TGTGCCAGCAGCGTAGGACTAGCGGACTACAATGAGCAGTTCTTC. It translates to CASSVGLADYNEQFF.

The table lists this clonotype with many counts. V is TRBV4-2 and J is TRBJ1-1, with D unresolved. CDR1 LGHNA and CDR2 YNFKEQ come from the germline V gene. The CDR3 spans 16 residues. V was cut by 1 base and J by 1 base, with 13 bases left in between. As DNA, the CDR3 is TGTGCCAGCAGCCAAGGAGGGCGGCTCCGGAACACTGAAGCTTTCTTT. Its protein is CASSQGGRLRNTEAFF.

The chain couples TRBV18 to TRBJ2-7; 9 bases are a match to TRBD2. Per the germline V gene, CDR1 is KGHSH and CDR2 is LQKENI. The junction had 8 bases not matched to a gene; V was cut back by 0 bases and J by 2 bases. This CDR3 spans 17 amino acids. The chain's CDR3 is CASSPPAWREGAYEQYF. In nucleotides, the CDR3 is TGTGCCAGCTCACCACCTGCCTGGCGGGAGGGTGCCTACGAGCAGTACTTC.

With regard to this clonotype: A read error may be the cause here, since a much bigger clone is one base away. This rearrangement joins TRBV3-1 to TRBJ2-7, with D unclear. Germline V gene data show CDR1 as LGHDT and CDR2 as YNNKEL (reference sequence). The CDR3 length is 12 residues. The CDR3 region is CACSQVSYEQYF. The CDR3, as DNA: TGTGCCTGCAGCCAAGTTTCCTACGAGCAGTACTTC.

This clonotype has ten or more counts. One base away lies a much larger clone, so this may be a sequencing read error. This sequence joins TRBV27 and TRBJ2-2; 8 bases fit TRBD1. The CDR3 loop spans 14 amino acids. Germline CDR1 and CDR2: MNHEY and SMNVEV (reference sequence). J was trimmed by 3 bases and V by 4 bases; bases with no gene match: 1. CDR3 nucleotide sequence: TGTGCCAGCAGTTGGGACAGGTACACCGGGGAGCTGTTTTTT. Translating gives CASSWDRYTGELFF.

The J gene is TRBJ1-2, the V gene TRBV6-1, with D possibly TRBD1 on 5 matching bases. Between the trimmed V and J ends, which lost 1 base and 2 bases, there was a span of 11 bases. This CDR3 spans 15 amino acids. The germline V gene has CDR1 MNHNS and CDR2 SASEGT. The CDR3 nucleotides read TGTGCCAGCAGTGAAGTCGGGGCAATGAACTATGGCTACACCTTC. Protein sequence: CASSEVGAMNYGYTF.

This clonotype has only a few counts. V is TRBV19 and J is TRBJ1-1; D uncertain. Germline lookup yields CDR1 LNHDA and CDR2 SQIVND (reference sequence). The CDR3 extends over 11 amino acids. The CDR3 sequence is CATYMNTEAFF. The CDR3 DNA reads TGTGCTACCTATATGAACACTGAAGCTTTCTTT. Full variable domain (rest looked up from reference TRBV19 and TRBJ1-1): DGGITQSPKYLFRKEGQNVTLSCEQNLNHDAMYWYRQDPGQGLRLIYYSQIVNDFQKGDIAEGYSVSREKKESFPLTVTSAQKNPTAFYLCATYMNTEAFFGQGTRLTVV.

The rearrangement joins TRBV6-1 to TRBJ2-1; tentative D call: TRBD1 (6 bases). V lost 10 bases and J lost 6, with 16 bases in between. Germline V CDR1 and CDR2: MNHNS, SASEGT. This CDR3 has 13 residues. This CDR3 is CATAKDSTNEQFF. CDR3 coding DNA: TGTGCCACCGCTAAGGACAGTACCAATGAGCAGTTCTTC.